Included here is one TCR beta chain sequence, with context. Its cognate antigen is unknown. Only in-frame clones appear in the TCRdb table, and some are missing; sequencing was by immunoSEQ multiplex PCR. The sample includes more than 30,000 clones, about 60% of them seen just once. The data belong to a study of vaccination effects on CD4 cells after COVID-19. Trimming shortened V by 1 base and J by 5 bases, and 18 bases separated the two germline ends. The germline V gene encodes CDR1 SGHRS and CDR2 YFSETQ. The CDR3 contains 16 residues. Study-wide findings and caveats: There was only 1 of 255 vaccine-induced clones in healthy vaccinees that cross-reacted with common cold coronaviruses.

Ahead of sequencing, the ViraFEST assay grew antigen-specific CD4+ T cells using viral peptide pools. Culturing for 9 to 10 days preceded CD4+ T cell isolation. Prior SARS-CoV-2 infection was absent in the vaccine recipients, as shown by negative nucleocapsid antibodies. This receptor was taken from a human donor who received a COVID-19 vaccine. The chain couples TRBV5-1 to TRBJ2-5, with D perhaps TRBD2 (6 bases). Specimen: CD4+ T cells from PBMCs cultured with HCoV-OC43 spike peptides, collected before COVID-19 vaccination. Subset in this sample: HCoV-OC43 spike overlapping peptide pool stimulation. This CDR3 reads CASSLSARGEHETQYF. The CDR3 DNA reads TGCGCCAGCAGCTTGAGCGCTCGCGGGGAACACGAGACCCAGTACTTC.